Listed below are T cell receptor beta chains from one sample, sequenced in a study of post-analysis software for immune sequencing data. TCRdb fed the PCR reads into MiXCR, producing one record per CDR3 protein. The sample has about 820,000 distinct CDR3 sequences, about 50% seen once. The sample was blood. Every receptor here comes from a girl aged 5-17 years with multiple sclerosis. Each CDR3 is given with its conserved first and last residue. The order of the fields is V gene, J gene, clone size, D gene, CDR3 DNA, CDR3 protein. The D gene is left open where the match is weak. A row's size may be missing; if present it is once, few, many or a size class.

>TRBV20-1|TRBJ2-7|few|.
TGCAGTGCTAGATACAACCCCAGGGGAGAGGCCGAGCAGTACTTC
CSARYNPRGEAEQYF
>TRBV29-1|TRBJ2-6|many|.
TGCAGCGTTGAAAGGCCGGGGAGTGGGGCCAACGTCCTGACTTTC
CSVERPGSGANVLTF
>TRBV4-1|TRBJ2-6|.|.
TGCGCCAGCAGCCAGGGCAGGGGAAGCTCTGGGGCCAACGTCCTGACTTTC
CASSQGRGSSGANVLTF
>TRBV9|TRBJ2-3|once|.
TGTGCCAGCAGCGTAGGGGTAGGGTTCCCAGATACGCAGTATTTT
CASSVGVGFPDTQYF
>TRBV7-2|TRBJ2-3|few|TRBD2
TGTGCCAGCAGCCCCCTGGGCGGGAGCCCAGATACGCAGTATTTT
CASSPLGGSPDTQYF
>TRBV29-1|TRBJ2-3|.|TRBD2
TGCAGCGTTGTGCTAGCGGGGAAGGATACGCAGTATTTT
CSVVLAGKDTQYF
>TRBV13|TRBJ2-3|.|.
TGTGCCAGCAGCTCCCTCTCCAACTACAATACGCAGTATTTT
CASSSLSNYNTQYF
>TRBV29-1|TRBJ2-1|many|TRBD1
TGCAGCGTTGACCTGGGGGGGACAGGGGTTCACTCCTACAATGAGCAGTTCTTC
CSVDLGGTGVHSYNEQFF
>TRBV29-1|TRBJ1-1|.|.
TGCAGCGTTGAGACCGGGGGGAACACTGAAGCTTTCTTT
CSVETGGNTEAFF
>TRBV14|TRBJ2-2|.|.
TGTGCCAGCAGCCAACCCGGGGCCAGCACCGGGGAGCTGTTTTTT
CASSQPGASTGELFF
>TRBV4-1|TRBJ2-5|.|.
TGCGCCAGCAGCCAAGTTGACGGGGGAAGAGAGACCCAGTACTTC
CASSQVDGGRETQYF
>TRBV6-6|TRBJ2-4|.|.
TGTGCCAGCAGTCCTCTTGAGGAGCAGTACTTC
CASSPLEEQYF
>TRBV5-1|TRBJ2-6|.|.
TGCGCCAGCAGCTGGAGGGCAGCCGACTCTGGGGCCAACGTCCTGACTTTC
CASSWRAADSGANVLTF
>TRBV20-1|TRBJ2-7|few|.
TGCAGTGCTGCTCAAGGTTTAGGGCCCTACGAGCAGTACTTC
CSAAQGLGPYEQYF
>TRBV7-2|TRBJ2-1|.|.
TGTGCCAGCAGCTCTTATTCCCTTTCTATGAGCTCCTACAATGAGCAGTTCTTC
CASSSYSLSMSSYNEQFF
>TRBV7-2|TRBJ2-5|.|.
TGTGCCAGCAGGTCACCGCCCGAAGAGACCCAGTACTTC
CASRSPPEETQYF